These T cell receptor beta chains were read from a single sample in a study of T cell changes during pregnancy in multiple sclerosis. Some clones are missing from TCRdb's copy, which holds only in-frame ones; the method was immunoSEQ multiplex PCR. The table records 70,000 to 75,000 clones, roughly nine tenths of them present only once. The specimen was peripheral blood, collected before pregnancy. The receptors stem from a female donor with multiple sclerosis, enrolled in a pregnancy study. Both conserved end residues are part of each CDR3. D genes are given only for firm matches. Not all rows give a size; the values are once, few, many and, for expanded clones, a class.

V: TRBV27
J: TRBJ1-4
size: once
D: TRBD1
CDR3: CATLGLGDRGEKLFF
DNA: TGTGCCACCCTTGGGTTGGGGGACAGGGGTGAAAAACTGTTTTTT

V: TRBV27
J: TRBJ1-2
size: .
D: .
CDR3: CASRPPSGIYGYTF
DNA: TGTGCCAGCAGACCCCCCTCGGGGATCTATGGCTACACCTTC

V: TRBV9
J: TRBJ2-7
size: .
D: TRBD2
CDR3: CASSVSSGSSYEQYF
DNA: TGTGCCAGCAGCGTTTCTAGCGGGAGCTCCTACGAGCAGTACTTC

V: TRBV19
J: TRBJ1-5
size: .
D: .
CDR3: CASSGGQSSNQPQHF
DNA: TGTGCCAGTAGTGGTGGGCAGAGCAGCAATCAGCCCCAGCATTTT

V: TRBV30
J: TRBJ2-2
size: .
D: TRBD2
CDR3: CAWSLRLAGNTGELFF
DNA: TGTGCCTGGAGTCTGAGACTAGCGGGGAACACCGGGGAGCTGTTTTTT

V: TRBV7-2
J: TRBJ2-7
size: .
D: TRBD2
CDR3: CASSSRTGGFFYEQYF
DNA: TGTGCCAGCAGTTCCAGAACGGGGGGATTTTTCTACGAGCAGTACTTC

V: TRBV30
J: TRBJ1-6
size: .
D: TRBD1
CDR3: CAWSPGGSYNSPLHF
DNA: TGTGCCTGGAGCCCAGGGGGGTCCTATAATTCACCCCTCCACTTT

V: TRBV5-1
J: TRBJ1-2
size: .
D: TRBD1
CDR3: CASSSERTGEVGYTF
DNA: TGCGCCAGCAGCAGCGAAAGGACAGGGGAGGTTGGCTACACCTTC

V: TRBV5-6
J: TRBJ1-2
size: once
D: .
CDR3: CASSAAGTLNYGYTF
DNA: TGTGCCAGCAGCGCAGCCGGGACACTTAACTATGGCTACACCTTC

V: TRBV7-2
J: TRBJ1-5
size: .
D: .
CDR3: CASSPNGLLNNQPQHF
DNA: TGTGCCAGCAGCCCCAATGGACTGTTGAACAATCAGCCCCAGCATTTT

V: TRBV7-8
J: TRBJ2-2
size: .
D: TRBD2
CDR3: CASRGLAGAVGELFF
DNA: TGTGCCAGCAGGGGACTAGCGGGAGCGGTTGGGGAGCTGTTTTTT

V: TRBV14
J: TRBJ2-3
size: .
D: TRBD2
CDR3: CASSQDRGRASDTQYF
DNA: TGTGCCAGCAGCCAAGATCGCGGGAGGGCATCGGATACGCAGTATTTT

V: TRBV5-1
J: TRBJ1-1
size: .
D: TRBD1
CDR3: CASSLGDREDTEAFF
DNA: TGCGCCAGCAGCTTGGGGGACAGGGAAGACACTGAAGCTTTCTTT

V: TRBV25-1
J: TRBJ1-1
size: .
D: .
CDR3: CASSEIWRGGGTEAFF
DNA: TGTGCCAGCAGTGAAATTTGGAGGGGGGGTGGTACTGAAGCTTTCTTT

V: TRBV6-4
J: TRBJ1-2
size: .
D: TRBD1
CDR3: CASSDPGQGHYGYTF
DNA: TGTGCCAGCAGTGACCCTGGACAGGGCCACTATGGCTACACCTTC

V: TRBV27
J: TRBJ2-7
size: .
D: TRBD2
CDR3: CATTKVGLAGPDEQYF
DNA: TGTGCCACCACTAAGGTGGGACTAGCTGGCCCTGACGAGCAGTACTTC

V: TRBV18
J: TRBJ2-1
size: once
D: TRBD2
CDR3: CASSPPLGLAGGNEQFF
DNA: TGTGCCAGCTCACCCCCCCTAGGACTAGCGGGAGGCAATGAGCAGTTCTTC

V: TRBV6-1
J: TRBJ1-6
size: .
D: .
CDR3: CASSEGRVDYNSPLHF
DNA: TGTGCCAGCAGTGAGGGGAGGGTTGACTATAATTCACCCCTCCACTTT

V: TRBV27
J: TRBJ2-3
size: few
D: TRBD2
CDR3: CASRIALAGALSHTQYF
DNA: TGTGCCAGCAGAATTGCCCTAGCGGGGGCTCTTTCCCATACGCAGTATTTT

V: TRBV30
J: TRBJ2-2
size: .
D: TRBD2
CDR3: CAWSVLSGRGTGELFF
DNA: TGTGCCTGGAGTGTGCTTAGCGGGAGAGGAACCGGGGAGCTGTTTTTT

V: TRBV30
J: TRBJ1-1
size: .
D: TRBD1
CDR3: CAWTPDRTSTEAFF
DNA: TGTGCCTGGACCCCGGACAGGACGAGCACTGAAGCTTTCTTT

V: TRBV5-1
J: TRBJ2-1
size: .
D: .
CDR3: CASSRLRSTFTGPLYNEQFF
DNA: TGCGCCAGCAGCCGACTACGTTCCACTTTTACAGGGCCGCTCTACAATGAGCAGTTCTTC

V: TRBV5-4
J: TRBJ2-7
size: .
D: TRBD1
CDR3: CASSFPGDRGYEQYF
DNA: TGTGCCAGCAGCTTCCCTGGGGACAGGGGCTACGAGCAGTACTTC

V: TRBV18
J: TRBJ2-3
size: .
D: TRBD2
CDR3: CASSPSILAGTDTQYF
DNA: TGTGCCAGCTCACCTTCGATTCTAGCGGGCACAGATACGCAGTATTTT

V: TRBV5-1
J: TRBJ1-4
size: .
D: TRBD1
CDR3: CASSWGTGREKLFF
DNA: TGCGCCAGCAGCTGGGGGACAGGGAGGGAAAAACTGTTTTTT

V: TRBV29-1
J: TRBJ1-1
size: few
D: .
CDR3: CSVGGGLRTEAFF
DNA: TGCAGCGTTGGGGGGGGCCTAAGGACTGAAGCTTTCTTT

V: TRBV30
J: TRBJ2-7
size: once
D: TRBD1
CDR3: CAWRHSGGPPYEQYF
DNA: TGTGCCTGGAGGCATTCAGGGGGCCCTCCTTACGAGCAGTACTTC

V: TRBV2
J: TRBJ1-5
size: .
D: TRBD1
CDR3: CASSEGGQGGGSNQPQHF
DNA: TGTGCCAGCAGTGAAGGGGGACAGGGCGGCGGTAGCAATCAGCCCCAGCATTTT

V: TRBV18
J: TRBJ2-2
size: .
D: .
CDR3: CASLRNNRDTGELFF
DNA: TGTGCCAGCCTTCGCAATAACAGGGACACCGGGGAGCTGTTTTTT

V: TRBV6-1
J: TRBJ2-7
size: .
D: .
CDR3: CASSEEGEPSYEQYF
DNA: TGTGCCAGCAGTGAGGAGGGCGAACCTTCCTACGAGCAGTACTTC

V: TRBV10-1
J: TRBJ2-4
size: .
D: TRBD1
CDR3: CASSEGQGINIQYF
DNA: TGCGCCAGCAGTGAAGGACAGGGCATTAACATTCAGTACTTC

V: TRBV6-1
J: TRBJ2-5
size: .
D: .
CDR3: CASTLETQYF
DNA: TGTGCCAGCACTCTTGAGACCCAGTACTTC

V: TRBV14
J: TRBJ1-1
size: .
D: .
CDR3: CASSQDAGMNTEAFF
DNA: TGTGCCAGCAGCCAAGATGCGGGGATGAACACTGAAGCTTTCTTT

V: TRBV19
J: TRBJ1-3
size: .
D: .
CDR3: CASSQGSGNTIYF
DNA: TGTGCCAGCTCACAGGGTTCTGGAAACACCATATATTTT

V: TRBV19
J: TRBJ1-1
size: .
D: TRBD1
CDR3: CASSLFPGQGAYGTEAFF
DNA: TGTGCCAGTAGCCTTTTCCCGGGCCAGGGGGCTTATGGTACTGAAGCTTTCTTT

V: TRBV18
J: TRBJ2-7
size: once
D: TRBD1
CDR3: CASSPGGQGAYEQYF
DNA: TGTGCCAGCTCACCGGGGGGACAGGGGGCCTACGAGCAGTACTTC

V: TRBV18
J: TRBJ2-7
size: .
D: .
CDR3: CASSSQTGNSYEQYF
DNA: TGTGCCAGCTCATCACAGACAGGCAACTCCTACGAGCAGTACTTC

V: TRBV4-1
J: TRBJ1-1
size: .
D: .
CDR3: CASSHHLPLSMNTEAFF
DNA: TGCGCCAGCAGCCACCATCTTCCCCTAAGCATGAACACTGAAGCTTTCTTT

V: TRBV30
J: TRBJ1-3
size: .
D: .
CDR3: CAWASAHQGLAGNTIYF
DNA: TGTGCCTGGGCTTCCGCTCATCAGGGGCTCGCTGGAAACACCATATATTTT

V: TRBV9
J: TRBJ2-5
size: .
D: TRBD1
CDR3: CASSPGTDQETQYF
DNA: TGTGCCAGCAGCCCGGGGACAGACCAAGAGACCCAGTACTTC

V: TRBV6-5
J: TRBJ2-5
size: .
D: TRBD1
CDR3: CASSYSPGQGAETQYF
DNA: TGTGCCAGCAGTTACTCCCCGGGACAGGGGGCCGAGACCCAGTACTTC

V: TRBV25-1
J: TRBJ2-4
size: .
D: TRBD1
CDR3: CASRKGQGAGNIQYF
DNA: TGTGCCAGCAGGAAGGGACAGGGGGCGGGAAACATTCAGTACTTC

V: TRBV5-1
J: TRBJ2-6
size: once
D: .
CDR3: CASSLAYDTGANVLTF
DNA: TGCGCCAGCAGCTTGGCCTATGACACTGGGGCCAACGTCCTGACTTTC

V: TRBV6-1
J: TRBJ1-2
size: .
D: .
CDR3: CASAEGVYGYTF
DNA: TGTGCCAGCGCTGAGGGGGTCTATGGCTACACCTTC

V: TRBV30
J: TRBJ2-5
size: .
D: TRBD2
CDR3: CAWSKSGRAPTETQYF
DNA: TGTGCCTGGAGTAAAAGCGGGAGGGCCCCAACAGAGACCCAGTACTTC

V: TRBV19
J: TRBJ2-1
size: .
D: TRBD2
CDR3: CASTDLGGEGGVKQFF
DNA: TGTGCCAGTACTGACCTTGGCGGGGAGGGCGGAGTTAAGCAGTTCTTC

V: TRBV7-3
J: TRBJ2-3
size: .
D: TRBD2
CDR3: CASSAPSGGPSGTDTQYF
DNA: TGTGCCAGCAGCGCGCCTAGCGGGGGGCCCTCGGGCACAGATACGCAGTATTTT

V: TRBV18
J: TRBJ1-2
size: once
D: .
CDR3: CASSPEDGGYTF
DNA: TGTGCCAGCTCACCGGAGGATGGCGGCTACACCTTC

V: TRBV5-1
J: TRBJ2-2
size: .
D: .
CDR3: CASSFGMFGGELFF
DNA: TGCGCCAGCAGCTTCGGTATGTTCGGCGGGGAGCTGTTTTTT

V: TRBV5-1
J: TRBJ2-7
size: .
D: TRBD1
CDR3: CASSLVQGWYEQYF
DNA: TGCGCCAGCAGCTTGGTACAGGGGTGGTACGAGCAGTACTTC

V: TRBV11-2
J: TRBJ2-1
size: .
D: .
CDR3: CASSLDAGLYNEQFF
DNA: TGTGCCAGCAGCTTAGATGCGGGTCTATACAATGAGCAGTTCTTC

V: TRBV7-9
J: TRBJ1-4
size: .
D: .
CDR3: CASSLLQFNEKLFF
DNA: TGTGCCAGCAGCTTGCTCCAGTTCAATGAAAAACTGTTTTTT

V: TRBV27
J: TRBJ1-2
size: .
D: .
CDR3: CASSPTETYGYTF
DNA: TGTGCCAGCAGTCCGACAGAGACTTATGGCTACACCTTC

V: TRBV11-2
J: TRBJ1-1
size: .
D: .
CDR3: CASSLTRNTEAFF
DNA: TGTGCCAGCAGCCTCACGAGGAACACTGAAGCTTTCTTT

V: TRBV11-2
J: TRBJ1-1
size: .
D: .
CDR3: CASSLVVSSEAFF
DNA: TGTGCCAGCAGCTTAGTAGTAAGTAGTGAAGCTTTCTTT

V: TRBV19
J: TRBJ2-1
size: .
D: TRBD2
CDR3: CASTVLAGGTNEQFF
DNA: TGTGCCAGTACCGTCCTAGCGGGGGGGACAAATGAGCAGTTCTTC